These 28 T cell receptor beta chains were all obtained from the same sample, sequenced in a study of T cells in Graves' hyperthyroidism and ophthalmopathy. Amplified TCR beta CDR3 regions came from RNA transcripts. The HTBI primer set was used in a first-round RT-PCR of the TCR CDR3. TCRdb called the multiplex PCR reads again in MiXCR, with one record for every CDR3 protein. The sample shows approximately 630,000 distinct CDR3 sequences, 15% to 20% of them seen only once. Material for sequencing was blood. Receptors originate from a woman aged 30 to 39 with Graves' hyperthyroidism.

This clonotype was found many times. The rearrangement links TRBV12-5 to TRBJ2-3, with a weak D call TRBD2 (5 bases). Germline lookup yields CDR1 LGHNT and CDR2 FRNRAP. The CDR3 runs to 15 residues. V dropped 5 bases and J dropped 4 bases, with 16 bases sitting between them. The CDR3 nucleotides read TGTGCTAGTGGTCCTAACCGGGAACCTTCAGATACGCAGTATTTT. Translating it yields CASGPNREPSDTQYF.

As for this clonotype: A much larger clone lies one base from this, so it may be a read error. The chain uses TRBV7-9 and TRBJ2-1; D may match TRBD1 or TRBD2 (6 bases each). The CDR3 has 14 residues. The germline CDR1 and CDR2 sequences are SEHNR and FQNEAQ (reference sequence). V lost 4 bases and J lost 10, with 17 bases in between. The CDR3, as DNA: TGTGCCAGCAGCTCCCCTCAAAGGGGGGAGGAGCAGTTCTTC. This sequence encodes CASSSPQRGEEQFF.

CDR3 sequence (DNA): TGTGCCAGCAGGACGGGACAGGGAGGTGGCTATGGCTACACCTTC. Its protein is CASRTGQGGGYGYTF. The J gene is TRBJ1-2, the V gene TRBV2, with 9 bases that match TRBD1. This CDR3 has 15 amino acids. V was pared by 6 bases and J by 4 bases, with 9 bases of the junction left unmatched. Per the germline V gene, CDR1 is SNHLY and CDR2 is FYNNEI.

A few counts support this clonotype. The CDR3 is CASIPTGDLLGTEAFF. CDR3 bases: TGTGCCAGCATTCCGACAGGGGACCTTTTGGGCACTGAAGCTTTCTTT. This chain links TRBV28 with TRBJ1-1, with TRBD1 matching over 8 bases. CDR1 and CDR2 from the germline V gene are MDHEN and SYDVKM. With 7 bases clipped from V and 4 bases from J, the junction kept 14 bases outside the gene matches. This CDR3 is built from 16 residues.

This clonotype came up a few times. The chain uses TRBV25-1 and TRBJ2-3; D is unresolved. This CDR3 is built from 16 residues. V was cut by 6 bases and J by 0 bases, with 16 bases left in between. The germline V gene has CDR1 MGHDK and CDR2 SYGVNS. CDR3 sequence reads: CASSDPRSPSTDTQYF. The CDR3 nucleotides read TGTGCCAGCAGCGACCCCCGCAGCCCTAGCACAGATACGCAGTATTTT.

This clonotype was counted many times. The V gene is TRBV30, the J gene TRBJ2-7; no reliable D call. CDR1 is GTSNPN and CDR2 is SVGIG in the germline V gene (reference sequence). This CDR3 contains 11 residues. Trimming cost V 3 bases and J 2 bases, with 5 bases left between them. In nucleotides, the CDR3 is TGTGCCTGGAGCACAACCTACGAGCAGTACTTC. Protein product: CAWSTTYEQYF.

This clonotype has ten or more counts. V is TRBV5-1 and J is TRBJ1-1; maybe TRBD1 (6 bases). Germline V CDR1 and CDR2: SGHRS, YFSETQ. The CDR3 runs to 15 residues. Trimming stripped 3 bases from V and 4 bases from J, with 16 bases between. The CDR3 nucleotides are TGCGCCAGCAGCTCAGGACAGAGACCGGGCACTGAAGCTTTCTTT. Protein product: CASSSGQRPGTEAFF.

This clonotype was detected many times. This rearrangement joins TRBV27 to TRBJ2-5; 7 bases fit TRBD2. Germline CDR1 and CDR2: MNHEY and SMNVEV (reference sequence). J lost 0 bases, V lost 5 bases, and 12 bases had no gene match. The CDR3 has 17 residues. The CDR3 here is CASSSIGPTSDQETQYF. The CDR3, as DNA: TGTGCCAGCAGTAGCATCGGGCCTACTAGCGACCAAGAGACCCAGTACTTC.

The chain recombines TRBV20-1 with TRBJ1-5; possible D gene TRBD1, 5 bases. Deletions cut 5 bases from V and 3 bases from J, with 17 bases between. CDR1 DFQATT and CDR2 SNEGSKA come from the germline V gene (reference sequence). The CDR3 totals 15 residues. CDR3 DNA sequence: TGCAGTGCTCAATCGGACCTCAGGGACAATCAGCCCCAGCATTTT. It is translated as CSAQSDLRDNQPQHF.

The chain couples TRBV7-3 to TRBJ1-2; 9 nucleotides agree with TRBD1. The ends lost 5 bases at V and 0 bases at J; junction bases unmatched: 10. The germline gives CDR1 SGHTA, CDR2 FQGTGA. This CDR3 has 17 residues. This CDR3 reads CASSPTGGIGPNYGYTF. CDR3 DNA sequence: TGTGCCAGCAGCCCCACAGGGGGCATTGGCCCTAACTATGGCTACACCTTC.

This clonotype was recorded many times. The chain carries TRBV14 and TRBJ2-1, with D uncertain. V was clipped by 0 bases and J by 13 bases, with 7 bases between them. This CDR3 is 11 amino acids long. Per the germline V gene, CDR1 is SGHDN and CDR2 is FVKESK. The CDR3 DNA reads as TGTGCCAGCAGCCAAGAGCGCCTCCAGTTCTTC. It yields the protein CASSQERLQFF.

As concerns this clonotype: It may be a read error: a sequence one base away is much more abundant. J is TRBJ2-4 and V is TRBV18; D not resolved. Germline assignment: CDR1 KGHSH and CDR2 LQKENI. The CDR3 is made up of 15 amino acids. CDR3 sequence (DNA): TGTGTCAGCTCACCAATTGTCGTAGGGAAAAACATTCAGTACTTC. Protein product: CVSSPIVVGKNIQYF.

This chain joins TRBV7-9 and TRBJ2-2; D gene uncertain. Germline V CDR1 and CDR2: SEHNR, FQNEAQ (reference sequence). V lost 4 bases, J lost 4 bases, and 10 bases lay in between. The CDR3 runs 14 residues. The CDR3 spells CASSSDWGTGELFF. Here the CDR3 DNA reads TGTGCCAGCAGCTCCGACTGGGGCACCGGGGAGCTGTTTTTT.

This clonotype showed up just a few times. The chain combines TRBV25-1 with TRBJ2-2; D is perhaps TRBD1 or TRBD2 (5 bases each). Germline CDR1 and CDR2: MGHDK and SYGVNS. The V end lost 3 bases, the J end lost 5 bases, and 10 bases lay between the germline ends. The CDR3 extends over 14 amino acids. In DNA form, the CDR3 reads TGTGCCAGCAGTGAGGGACCGAGGACCGGGGAGCTGTTTTTT. This codes for CASSEGPRTGELFF.

This clonotype occurred many times. The gene calls are TRBV28 and TRBJ1-5; D is perhaps TRBD1 (5 bases). Per germline, CDR1 MDHEN and CDR2 SYDVKM. The CDR3 totals 14 residues. This CDR3 reads CALSGGPVGQPQHF. CDR3 sequence (DNA): TGTGCTTTAAGCGGGGGTCCAGTGGGTCAGCCCCAGCATTTT.

The table lists this clonotype with many counts. This chain joins TRBV7-8 and TRBJ1-2; D gene unclear. With 4 bases removed from V and 0 bases from J, the gap between germline ends came to 9 bases. The CDR3 runs to 14 residues. CDR1 is SGHVS, CDR2 FQNEAQ, per germline. CDR3 protein: CASSSRRANYGYTF. As DNA, the CDR3 is TGTGCCAGCAGCTCGAGACGGGCTAACTATGGCTACACCTTC.

Remarks on this clonotype: This may arise from a read error, as a much more abundant clone is one base away. The chain uses TRBV27 and TRBJ2-1; D gene ambiguous. V lost 6 bases and J 10 bases, leaving 13 bases between the germline ends. Germline V gives CDR1 MNHEY, CDR2 SMNVEV (reference sequence). CDR3 length: 12 amino acids. The CDR3 region has the DNA TGTGCCAGCAGAAAAGGGTTCTACGAGCAGTTCTTC. Translating gives CASRKGFYEQFF.

This clonotype was detected ten times or more. The J gene is TRBJ2-5, the V gene TRBV28; D may match TRBD1 or TRBD2 (5 bases each). Deletions cut 7 bases from V and 1 base from J, with 13 bases between. This CDR3 contains 14 residues. Germline V gene lookup returns CDR1 MDHEN and CDR2 SYDVKM. The DNA of the CDR3 is TGTGCCAGCAACGGCAGGGCGGGCCAAGAGACCCAGTACTTC. Residues: CASNGRAGQETQYF.

This clonotype was observed many times. The chain joins TRBV6-1 to TRBJ2-1; TRBD2 agrees at 11 bases. Germline values: CDR1 MNHNS, CDR2 SASEGT. The CDR3 runs to 19 residues. J lost 6 bases, V lost 10 bases, and 23 bases had no gene match. CDR3 bases: TGTGCCACCCGAAAGGTCACCAACGGCGTAGCGGGAGGGCCCAATGAGCAGTTCTTC. This codes for CATRKVTNGVAGGPNEQFF.

This clonotype occurred many times. The chain employs TRBV6-1 and TRBJ1-5; 10 bases match TRBD1. V lost 6 bases, J lost 3 bases, and 5 bases stayed unmatched. The V gene's germline CDR1 is MNHNS and CDR2 SASEGT. This CDR3 is 15 amino acids long. CDR3 sequence: CASRGQGLHNQPQHF. The CDR3 DNA reads TGTGCCAGCAGGGGACAGGGGCTACACAATCAGCCCCAGCATTTT.

The genes are TRBV6-2 or TRBV6-3 and TRBJ2-7; D gene ambiguous. Per the germline V gene, CDR1 is MNHEY and CDR2 is SVGEGT. This CDR3 comprises 14 residues. Trimming took off 6 bases at V and 2 bases at J, with 14 bases between the two ends. CDR3 residues: CASRPQTLTYEQYF. The CDR3 nucleotides are TGTGCCAGCAGACCCCAGACACTAACCTACGAGCAGTACTTC.

There are a few counts of this clonotype. This chain uses TRBV7-3 with TRBJ2-2, with a possible D match to TRBD2 (6 bases). Trimming took off 0 bases at V and 7 bases at J, with 9 bases between the two ends. CDR1 SGHTA and CDR2 FQGTGA come from the germline V gene. This CDR3 has 14 residues. CDR3 in amino acids: CASSLTAGNGELFF. CDR3 in DNA: TGTGCCAGCAGCTTAACGGCGGGGAACGGGGAGCTGTTTTTT.

This clonotype occurred a few times. The CDR3 sequence is CSVELLDPSSYNEQFF. CDR3 DNA sequence: TGCAGCGTTGAACTACTCGACCCGAGCTCCTACAATGAGCAGTTCTTC. V usage is TRBV29-1 and J usage is TRBJ2-1; no definite D call. The ends were cut back, 2 bases at V and 0 bases at J, with 14 bases in the middle. Germline CDR1 is SQVTM and CDR2 is ANQGSEA. This CDR3 is 16 amino acids long.

This clonotype came up many times. The CDR3 is CASSFQGGAGDPHEQYF. The CDR3 coding sequence is TGTGCCAGCAGCTTTCAGGGTGGGGCGGGAGATCCACACGAGCAGTACTTC. The J gene is TRBJ2-7, the V gene TRBV7-3; 7 nucleotides agree with TRBD2. V lost 3 bases, J lost 5 bases, and 16 bases stayed unmatched. CDR1 is SGHTA and CDR2 is FQGTGA in the germline V gene. This CDR3 comprises 17 residues.

There are many counts of this clonotype. The V call is TRBV6-2 or TRBV6-3, the J call TRBJ2-5, with D uncertain. V was clipped by 7 bases and J by 5 bases, with 14 bases between them. CDR3 size: 13 residues. The germline V gene encodes CDR1 MNHEY and CDR2 SVGEGT. The CDR3 DNA follows: TGTGCCAGCACAGCCACCCCCAGGGAGACCCAGTACTTC. This translates into CASTATPRETQYF.

The CDR3 DNA is TGTGCCAGCAGTTACTCGAACAGGGGGAAGCAAGAGCAGTACTTC. The encoded protein is CASSYSNRGKQEQYF. The V gene is TRBV6-5, the J gene TRBJ2-7; 8 nucleotides align to TRBD1. Germline CDR1 MNHEY, CDR2 SVGAGI. This CDR3 is built from 15 residues. V shed 0 bases and J 7 bases; nucleotides not matched to a gene: 8.

This clonotype has at least ten counts. The V and J genes are TRBV2 and TRBJ2-3; 11 bases map to TRBD2. Germline-derived CDR1 and CDR2 are SNHLY and FYNNEI. The CDR3 extends over 16 amino acids. Germline trimming cut 4 bases from V and 4 bases from J; bases unmatched to any gene: 7. The CDR3 protein is CASSALAGVRADTQYF. The DNA of the CDR3 is TGTGCCAGCAGTGCACTAGCGGGAGTTAGGGCAGATACGCAGTATTTT. The variable domain in full, completed from reference TRBV2 and TRBJ2-3, reads EPEVTQTPSHQVTQMGQEVILRCVPISNHLYFYWYRQILGQKVEFLVSFYNNEISEKSEIFDDQFSVERPDGSNFTLKIRSTKLEDSAMYFCASSALAGVRADTQYFGPGTRLTVL.

This clonotype was counted many times. The genes are TRBV28 and TRBJ2-3; a possible D gene is TRBD2 (7 bases). Germline V CDR1 and CDR2: MDHEN, SYDVKM. V shed 3 bases and J shed 2 bases, with 18 bases lying between them. CDR3 length: 17 residues. The CDR3 coding sequence is TGTGCCAGCAGTTTCCGGGGGCGGGAGCCTTCCACAGATACGCAGTATTTT. It encodes CASSFRGREPSTDTQYF.